The TCR beta chain under discussion was sequenced for a study of T cells after yellow fever vaccination. A single record per CDR3 protein comes from TCRdb applying MiXCR to the 5' RACE reads. The sample lists a few hundred thousand distinct CDR3 sequences; around 5.2% were seen once. In this sample, this clonotype turned up many times. This CDR3 has 13 residues. CDR1 is LGHDT, CDR2 YNNKEL, per germline (reference sequence). The germline V and J ends were trimmed by 1 base and 9 bases, with 13 bases remaining between them. This receptor was identified in a man aged 18 to 29 who received the YFV17D yellow fever vaccine. The input for sequencing was CD4+ T cells sorted from PBMCs, taken on the day of the yellow fever booster vaccination. The chain is built from TRBV3-1 and TRBJ2-7; TRBD2 is a possible D gene (5 bases). The DNA for the CDR3 is TGTGCCAGCAGCCAAGGGGAGACCCGAGGGCAGTACTTC. It yields the protein CASSQGETRGQYF.